This section outlines one T cell receptor (beta chain) sequence together with its context. This record belongs to a study of blood T cell repertoires in COVID-19. Some clones are missing from TCRdb's copy, which holds only in-frame ones; the method was immunoSEQ multiplex PCR. Found here are 300,000 to 350,000 clones, approximately 91% of them singletons; the top ten hold roughly 3.6%. This CDR3 contains 16 residues. Germline CDR1 reads LNHDA; CDR2 reads SQIVND (reference sequence). V lost 5 bases and J 2 bases, leaving 18 bases between the germline ends. Sequencing used PBMCs or T cells enriched from blood (not recorded which). The genes are TRBV19 and TRBJ1-2; tentative D call: TRBD1 (5 bases). This TCR came from a woman aged 30 to 39 who had been exposed to COVID-19. In DNA form, the CDR3 reads TGTGCCAGTAGTGCCCGCCGACAGTATCCAAACTATGGCTACACCTTC. As protein: CASSARRQYPNYGYTF.